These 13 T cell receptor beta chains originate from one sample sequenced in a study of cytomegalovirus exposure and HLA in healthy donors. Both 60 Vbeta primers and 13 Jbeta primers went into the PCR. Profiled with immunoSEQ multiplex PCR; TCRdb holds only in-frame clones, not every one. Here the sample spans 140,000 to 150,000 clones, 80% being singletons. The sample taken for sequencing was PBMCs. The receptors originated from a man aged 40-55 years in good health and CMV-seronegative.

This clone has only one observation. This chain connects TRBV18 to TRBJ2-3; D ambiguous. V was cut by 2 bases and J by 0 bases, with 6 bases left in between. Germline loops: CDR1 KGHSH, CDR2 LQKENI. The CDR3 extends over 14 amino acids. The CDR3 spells CASSPGFSTDTQYF. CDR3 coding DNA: TGTGCCAGCTCACCAGGCTTTAGCACAGATACGCAGTATTTT.

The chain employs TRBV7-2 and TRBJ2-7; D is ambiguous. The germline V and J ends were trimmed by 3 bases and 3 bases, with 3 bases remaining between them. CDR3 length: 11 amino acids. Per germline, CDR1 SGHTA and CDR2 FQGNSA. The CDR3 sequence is CASSFLYEQYF. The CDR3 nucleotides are TGTGCCAGCAGCTTCCTCTACGAGCAGTACTTC.

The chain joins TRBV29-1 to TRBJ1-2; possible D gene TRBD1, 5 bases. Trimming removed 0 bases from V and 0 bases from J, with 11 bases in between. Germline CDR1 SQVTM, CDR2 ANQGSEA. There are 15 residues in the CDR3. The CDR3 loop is CSVEETANSNYGYTF. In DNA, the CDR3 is TGCAGCGTTGAAGAGACAGCGAACTCTAACTATGGCTACACCTTC.

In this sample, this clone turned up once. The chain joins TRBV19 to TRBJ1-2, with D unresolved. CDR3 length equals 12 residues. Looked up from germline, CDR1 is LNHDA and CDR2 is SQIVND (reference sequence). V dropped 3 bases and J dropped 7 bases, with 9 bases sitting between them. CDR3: CASSMVARGYTF. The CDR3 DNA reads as TGTGCCAGTAGTATGGTCGCGCGTGGCTACACCTTC. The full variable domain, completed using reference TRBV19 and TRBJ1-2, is DGGITQSPKYLFRKEGQNVTLSCEQNLNHDAMYWYRQDPGQGLRLIYYSQIVNDFQKGDIAEGYSVSREKKESFPLTVTSAQKNPTAFYLCASSMVARGYTFGSGTRLTVV.

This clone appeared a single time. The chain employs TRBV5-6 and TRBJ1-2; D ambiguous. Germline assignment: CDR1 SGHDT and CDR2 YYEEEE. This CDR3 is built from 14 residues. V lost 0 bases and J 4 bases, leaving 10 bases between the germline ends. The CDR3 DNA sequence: TGTGCCAGCAGCTTGGACGGGTACACCTATGGCTACACCTTC. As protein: CASSLDGYTYGYTF.

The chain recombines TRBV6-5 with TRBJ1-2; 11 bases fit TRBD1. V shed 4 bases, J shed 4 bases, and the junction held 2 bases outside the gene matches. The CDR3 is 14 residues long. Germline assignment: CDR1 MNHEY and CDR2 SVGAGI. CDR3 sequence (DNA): TGTGCCAGCAGTTGGACAGGGGGCAGCTATGGCTACACCTTC. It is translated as CASSWTGGSYGYTF.

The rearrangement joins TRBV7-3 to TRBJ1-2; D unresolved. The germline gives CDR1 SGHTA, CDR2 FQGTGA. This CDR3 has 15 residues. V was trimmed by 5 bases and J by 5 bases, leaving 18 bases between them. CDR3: CASSPTRAGGYGYTF. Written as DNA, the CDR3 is TGTGCCAGCAGCCCGACGCGGGCAGGAGGTTATGGCTACACCTTC.

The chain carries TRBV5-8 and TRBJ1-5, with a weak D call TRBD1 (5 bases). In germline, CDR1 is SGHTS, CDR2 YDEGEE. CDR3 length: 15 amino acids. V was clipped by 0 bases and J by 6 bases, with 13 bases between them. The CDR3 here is CASSLASAGLQPQHF. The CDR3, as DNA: TGTGCCAGCAGCTTGGCCTCGGCAGGGCTTCAGCCCCAGCATTTT.

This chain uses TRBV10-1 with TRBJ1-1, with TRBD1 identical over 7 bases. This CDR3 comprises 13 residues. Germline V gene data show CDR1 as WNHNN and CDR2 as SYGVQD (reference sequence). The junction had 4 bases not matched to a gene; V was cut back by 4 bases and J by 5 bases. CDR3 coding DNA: TGCGCCAGCAGTGGAACAGGGGATACTGAAGCTTTCTTT. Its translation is CASSGTGDTEAFF.

This CDR3 reads CASSLSAEAFF. CDR3 DNA: TGTGCCAGCAGTTTATCCGCTGAAGCTTTCTTT. V usage is TRBV28 and J usage is TRBJ1-1, with D hard to call. The CDR3 sequence is 11 residues long. V lost 1 base to trimming and J lost 6 bases, with 3 bases between them. Germline values: CDR1 MDHEN, CDR2 SYDVKM. Based on the CDR3 plus reference TRBV28 and TRBJ1-1, the full variable domain is DVKVTQSSRYLVKRTGEKVFLECVQDMDHENMFWYRQDPGLGLRLIYFSYDVKMKEKGDIPEGYSVSREKKERFSLILESASTNQTSMYLCASSLSAEAFFGQGTRLTVV.

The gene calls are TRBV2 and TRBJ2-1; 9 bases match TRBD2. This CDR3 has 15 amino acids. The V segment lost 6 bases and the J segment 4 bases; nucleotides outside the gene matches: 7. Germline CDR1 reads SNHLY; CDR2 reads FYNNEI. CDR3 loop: CASSPISGGYNEQFF. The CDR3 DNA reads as TGTGCCAGCAGCCCCATTAGCGGGGGTTACAATGAGCAGTTCTTC.

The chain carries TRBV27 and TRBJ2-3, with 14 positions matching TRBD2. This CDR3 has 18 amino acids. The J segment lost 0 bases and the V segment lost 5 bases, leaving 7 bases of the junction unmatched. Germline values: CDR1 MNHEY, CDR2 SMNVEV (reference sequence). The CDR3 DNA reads TGTGCCAGCAGTCCCCGCTGGACTAGCGGGGGGAGCACAGATACGCAGTATTTT. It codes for CASSPRWTSGGSTDTQYF.

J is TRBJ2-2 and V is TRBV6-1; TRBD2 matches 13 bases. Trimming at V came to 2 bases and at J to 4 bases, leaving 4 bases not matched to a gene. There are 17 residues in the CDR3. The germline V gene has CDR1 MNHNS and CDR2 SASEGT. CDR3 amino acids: CASSENGLAGVTGELFF. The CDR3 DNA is TGTGCCAGCAGTGAAAACGGACTAGCGGGGGTCACCGGGGAGCTGTTTTTT.